This T cell receptor (beta chain) was sequenced in a study of blood T cell repertoires in COVID-19. Only in-frame clones appear in the TCRdb table, and some are missing; sequencing was by immunoSEQ multiplex PCR. The sample has around 170,000 clones, about 82% seen once. Recruitment covered over 20 US areas and drew participants whose ages spanned roughly 18 to 89 years. The J segment lost 0 bases and the V segment lost 3 bases, leaving 4 bases of the junction unmatched. This CDR3 spans 14 amino acids. Germline CDR1 GTSNPN, CDR2 SVGIG (reference sequence). The sequence derives from a woman in her twenties or thirties who had recovered from COVID-19. The chain links TRBV30 to TRBJ1-2, with 7 nucleotides matching TRBD1. Material for sequencing was PBMCs or T cells enriched from blood (not recorded which). The CDR3 loop is CAWSEGQANYGYTF. As DNA, the CDR3 is TGTGCCTGGAGCGAAGGACAGGCTAACTATGGCTACACCTTC.